The T cell receptor (beta chain) under discussion was sequenced for a study of T cells in Graves' hyperthyroidism and ophthalmopathy. Points on this clonotype: Its specificity is unknown.

Recently diagnosed hyperthyroidism of less than 2 months' duration affected patients aged 18 to 65. Amplification of TCR beta CDR3 regions used RNA as the template. When the TCR CDR3 underwent first-round RT-PCR, the HTBI primer set was used. TCRdb passed the multiplex PCR reads through MiXCR, listing each CDR3 protein once. The sample carries about 840,000 distinct CDR3 sequences, approximately 40% recorded once. The study, taken as a whole, reports: Expanded thyroid clonotypes (above 0.001) were mostly also found in blood.

The sample taken for sequencing was blood. This clonotype was obtained from a man aged 18 to 29 with Graves' hyperthyroidism.

CDR3 sequence (DNA): TGTGCCTCCCGGCTGGGGGCGGGTTCCCAAGAGACCCAGCATTTT. Encoded protein: CASRLGAGSQETQHF. This chain joins TRBV10-3 and TRBJ1-5, with D perhaps TRBD1 (6 bases). V was pared by 11 bases and J by 11 bases, with 28 bases between. This CDR3 comprises 15 residues. Germline loops: CDR1 ENHRY, CDR2 SYGVKD.